This TCR beta chain was sequenced for a study of OX40 agonist ivuxolimab in advanced cancers. Turning to the overall study: Ivuxolimab was a fully human IgG2 agonistic monoclonal antibody targeting the costimulatory receptor OX40 (CD134). Intravenous ivuxolimab was administered to patients every 2 weeks at six dose levels: 0.01, 0.1, 0.3, 1.5, 3 and 10 mg/kg. Of the approximately 50 patients in dose escalation, about 20 had hepatocellular carcinoma, some 15 had melanoma, 9 had renal cell carcinoma and 9 had head and neck cancer. A male proportion of around 81% and a mean age of roughly 55 years, ranging from about 20 to 85, were recorded for the dose-escalation cohort. Prior anti-PD-1, anti-PD-L1 or anti-CTLA-4 therapy was permitted, and roughly two fifths of dose-escalation patients had received checkpoint inhibitors. Partial responses were achieved by three dose-escalation patients, of whom one had hepatocellular carcinoma and two had cutaneous melanoma. Peripheral TCRbeta sequencing aimed to test whether ivuxolimab altered TCR sequence diversity and caused clonal T-cell expansion. The monotherapy dose-escalation portion (N of about 50 patients) of the phase I ivuxolimab trial is reported in the paper.

Comment on this clone: Its antigen remains unidentified. Per-base qualities were not stored, and no clone one base away is much larger.

Including the terminal cysteine and phenylalanine, the CDR3 comprises 16 residues. Only CDR3 DNA is held: 48 bases, read in frame from base 1. For sequencing of the TCRbeta CDR3 region, genomic DNA was extracted from the sorted cells. The immunoSEQ Assay was used for sequencing of TCRbeta CDR3 regions. TCRdb provides this immuneACCESS table in a form limited to in-frame rearrangements. Some clones are lacking; in checked studies, under half of them reflect an unresolved V gene, and why the rest are absent is not known. The sample yields approximately 89,000 clones; over 75% were counted once. Of the sample, approximately 0.3% is held by the ten largest clones. Patients with a history of autoimmune disease or receiving systemic immunosuppression were excluded from the trial. Peripheral blood for TCR sequencing was drawn from every dose cohort at baseline, at cycle 4 day 1 and at cycle 7 day 1. Samples were obtained from an open-label, multicenter, first-in-human phase I dose-escalation trial of ivuxolimab. The trial enrolled adults with locally advanced or metastatic head and neck squamous cell, hepatocellular, melanoma or renal cell carcinoma. Before TCR sequencing, CD4+ and CD8+ T cells were separately sorted from peripheral blood.

Here is what the overall study found, with its caveats: The antigen specificity of the clonally expanded peripheral T cells was not determined. Low levels of normalized T-cell clonal expansion were also seen in some patients who did not respond. Partial responders in the 0.1-3.0 mg/kg groups had among the lowest normalized peripheral clonal expansion, especially among CD8+ T cells. After ivuxolimab, expanded clones were on average more numerous among CD8+ T cells than among CD4+ T cells. At doses of 0.1 to 3.0 mg/kg, clonal expansion of both CD4+ and CD8+ T cells in blood was seen between baseline and week 6.

Sample: CD4+ or CD8+ T cells sorted from blood, taken in a trial of the OX40 agonist ivuxolimab. The chain was built from TRBV21-1 and TRBJ1-2. TRBV21-1 is tagged as a pseudogene. This TCR derives from an adult with an advanced solid tumor such as melanoma, head and neck, liver or kidney cancer. The CDR3 sequence is CASSKIEQLANYGYTF. The base sequence is TGTGCCAGCAGCAAAATTGAACAGCTAGCTAACTATGGCTACACCTTC.